The 27 T cell receptor beta chains reported below all come from one sample, sequenced in a study of T cell repertoires in cytomegalovirus infection. Their recognized antigens are unknown. TCRdb recomputed calls from the reads with MiXCR, one row per CDR3 protein. The table lists 300,000 or so distinct CDR3 sequences, just under 25% of them singletons. The sample was cultured PBMCs, taken from culture after CMV antigen stimulation. The receptors come from a human donor in good health (CMV status not recorded). Some clones in this sample may be carry-over from other donors' samples.

CDR3 region: CASSSTSGRADTQYF. The CDR3 nucleotides are TGTGCCAGCAGCTCGACTAGCGGGAGGGCAGATACGCAGTATTTT. This rearrangement joins TRBV7-7 to TRBJ2-3; TRBD2 matches at 14 bases. Germline values: CDR1 SSHAT, CDR2 FNYEAQ (reference sequence). CDR3 size: 15 residues. Trimming took 4 bases from V and 4 from J; bases not matched to a gene: 1.

This clonotype showed up just a few times. The chain links TRBV6-1 to TRBJ2-1; TRBD2 agrees at 16 bases. V shed 4 bases, J shed 9 bases, and the junction held 9 bases outside the gene matches. CDR3 length: 17 amino acids. Per germline, CDR1 MNHNS and CDR2 SASEGT. The CDR3 region has the DNA TGTGCCAGCAGTGGGTTGGGACTAGCGGGAGGGCCTCGTGAGCAGTTCTTC. Protein: CASSGLGLAGGPREQFF.

V usage is TRBV19 and J usage is TRBJ2-5; D uncertain. Germline assignment: CDR1 LNHDA and CDR2 SQIVND (reference sequence). Deletions cut 4 bases from V and 5 bases from J, with 23 bases between. The CDR3 is made up of 17 amino acids. DNA for the CDR3: TGTGCCAGTAGTACTCAACCCGGGCGTACTACTTGGGAGACCCAGTACTTC. Translated: CASSTQPGRTTWETQYF.

This clonotype has a handful of counts. The rearrangement links TRBV12-3 or TRBV12-4 to TRBJ2-5, with D perhaps TRBD1 (5 bases). The CDR3 is 16 amino acids. Trimming stripped 3 bases from V and 5 bases from J, with 19 bases between. The CDR3 DNA is TGTGCCAGCAGTTTTGGGGCTACTTCCACGAGGGAGACCCAGTACTTC. Protein sequence: CASSFGATSTRETQYF.

Only a few counts were recorded for this clonotype. The chain carries TRBV11-2 and TRBJ1-1, with 9 bases lining up with TRBD1. From germline, CDR1 is SGHAT and CDR2 FQNNGV. The J segment lost 4 bases and the V segment lost 5 bases, leaving 5 bases of the junction unmatched. This CDR3 has 14 residues. The CDR3: CASSPMTGGTEAFF. As DNA, the CDR3 is TGTGCCAGCAGCCCTATGACAGGGGGCACTGAAGCTTTCTTT. The full variable domain, in which reference TRBV11-2 and TRBJ1-1 provide the parts outside the CDR3, is EAGVAQSPRYKIIEKRQSVAFWCNPISGHATLYWYQQILGQGPKLLIQFQNNGVVDDSQLPKDRFSAERLKGVDSTLKIQPAKLEDSAVYLCASSPMTGGTEAFFGQGTRLTVV.

The J gene is TRBJ1-3, the V gene TRBV5-1; the D gene is possibly TRBD1 (6 bases). The V gene's germline CDR1 is SGHRS and CDR2 YFSETQ. Trimming removed 4 bases at V and 3 bases at J, with 14 bases between. The CDR3 covers 15 residues. CDR3 residues: CASSRDTGYGNTIYF. The CDR3 region has the DNA TGCGCCAGCAGCAGGGACACAGGGTATGGAAACACCATATATTTT.

V and J are TRBV27 and TRBJ2-7; D gene uncertain. Looked up from germline, CDR1 is MNHEY and CDR2 is SMNVEV (reference sequence). CDR3 length: 13 amino acids. V was trimmed by 1 base and J by 0 bases, leaving 4 bases between them. CDR3 protein: CASSLLPSYEQYF. Written as DNA, the CDR3 is TGTGCCAGCAGTTTATTACCCTCCTACGAGCAGTACTTC.

CDR3 DNA sequence: TGCAGTGCCAGACCGGGATTTTCTCCAACCGGGACAGATACGCAGTATTTT. It yields the protein CSARPGFSPTGTDTQYF. The chain recombines TRBV20-1 with TRBJ2-3; D perhaps matches TRBD2 (5 bases). Germline-derived CDR1 and CDR2 are DFQATT and SNEGSKA (reference sequence). The CDR3 contains 17 residues. The V end was cut by 6 bases, the J end by 3 bases, with 25 bases between.

This clonotype was found once. The J gene is TRBJ2-7, the V gene TRBV29-1; 7 bases are shared with TRBD2. CDR1 is SQVTM, CDR2 ANQGSEA, per germline. V lost 4 bases to trimming and J lost 1 base; unmatched junction nucleotides: 4. The CDR3 consists of 13 residues. CDR3 residues: CSVASGTSYEQYF. The CDR3, as DNA: TGCAGCGTTGCCAGCGGGACTTCCTACGAGCAGTACTTC.

This clonotype was counted many times. This chain connects TRBV19 to TRBJ2-2; either TRBD1 or TRBD2 may supply D (5 bases each). The CDR3 contains 12 residues. V gave up 5 bases and J gave up 6 bases, with 7 bases separating them. Germline V gene data show CDR1 as LNHDA and CDR2 as SQIVND (reference sequence). The CDR3 DNA follows: TGTGCCAGTAGTCAGGGAGCCGGGGAGCTGTTTTTT. The encoded protein is CASSQGAGELFF.

The chain is built from TRBV11-3 and TRBJ2-3; possible D gene TRBD1, 6 bases. CDR1 is SGHNT and CDR2 is YENEEA in the germline V gene. Trimming took off 1 base at V and 9 bases at J, with 11 bases between the two ends. CDR3 length: 13 amino acids. The CDR3 reads CASSLGPGQTQYF. CDR3 DNA sequence: TGTGCCAGCAGCTTAGGACCGGGACAAACGCAGTATTTT.

This chain connects TRBV7-9 to TRBJ1-3; possible D gene TRBD1, 6 bases. The germline CDR1 and CDR2 sequences are SEHNR and FQNEAQ (reference sequence). The V end lost 2 bases, the J end lost 2 bases, and 13 bases lay between the germline ends. This CDR3 is built from 16 residues. The chain's CDR3 is CASSLLQGAAGNTIYF. DNA of the CDR3: TGTGCCAGCAGCTTATTACAGGGAGCGGCTGGAAACACCATATATTTT. Supplemented by reference TRBV7-9 and TRBJ1-3, the full variable domain reads DTGVSQNPRHKITKRGQNVTFRCDPISEHNRLYWYRQTLGQGPEFLTYFQNEAQLEKSRLLSDRFSAERPKGSFSTLEIQRTEQGDSAMYLCASSLLQGAAGNTIYFGEGSWLTVV.

The rearrangement uses TRBV7-2 and TRBJ1-2; D unresolved. CDR1 is SGHTA, CDR2 FQGNSA, per germline. CDR3 size: 16 residues. V was cut by 2 bases and J by 4 bases, with 17 bases left in between. CDR3 region: CASSLQAGSPGYGYTF. In nucleotides, the CDR3 is TGTGCCAGCAGCTTACAAGCGGGTTCCCCAGGCTATGGCTACACCTTC.

CDR3 DNA: TGTGCCAGCAGCTTTCAAGGGACTAATGAAAAACTGTTTTTT. Translated, it gives CASSFQGTNEKLFF. This chain uses TRBV5-4 with TRBJ1-4; D is unclear. Trimming left V 2 bases short and J 2 bases short, with 7 bases between. This CDR3 has 14 residues. The germline gives CDR1 SGHNT, CDR2 YYREEE (reference sequence).

The chain recombines TRBV20-1 with TRBJ1-1; weak D call: TRBD1 (5 bases). V lost 2 bases and J lost 6, with 10 bases in between. There are 12 residues in the CDR3. CDR1 and CDR2 from the germline V gene are DFQATT and SNEGSKA (reference sequence). The CDR3 coding sequence is TGCAGTGCTAGAAGCGGGGCGGCTGAAGCTTTCTTT. It codes for CSARSGAAEAFF.

The chain combines TRBV28 with TRBJ1-2, with unresolved D. Germline loops: CDR1 MDHEN, CDR2 SYDVKM. The CDR3 runs to 15 residues. The V end was cut by 7 bases, the J end by 8 bases, with 23 bases between. The CDR3 DNA is TGTGCCAGCACCCTTGTCGGACCTATAGGTCCCGGCTACACCTTC. Protein sequence: CASTLVGPIGPGYTF.

The chain combines TRBV6-6 with TRBJ2-1; the D gene is possibly TRBD2 (5 bases). The germline V gene has CDR1 MNHNY and CDR2 SVGAGI (reference sequence). Between the trimmed V and J ends, which lost 6 bases and 6 bases, there was a span of 18 bases. The CDR3 length is 15 residues. Here the CDR3 DNA reads TGTGCCAGCAGATCTAGCACTCTCCCCGCCAATGAGCAGTTCTTC. The encoded protein is CASRSSTLPANEQFF.

V is TRBV28 and J is TRBJ2-1; D unresolved. V lost 2 bases and J lost 1, with 9 bases in between. Germline-derived CDR1 and CDR2 are MDHEN and SYDVKM. There are 15 residues in the CDR3. CDR3 coding DNA: TGTGCCAGCAGTTTAAGACCGGCGTCCTACAATGAGCAGTTCTTC. Translation gives CASSLRPASYNEQFF.

This clonotype was seen only a few times. The V and J genes are TRBV19 and TRBJ1-5; D unresolved. This CDR3 region has 13 residues. Trimming shortened V by 1 base and J by 5 bases, and 6 bases separated the two germline ends. In germline, CDR1 is LNHDA, CDR2 SQIVND (reference sequence). The CDR3 sequence: CASSIGADQPQHF. CDR3 in DNA: TGTGCCAGTAGTATAGGTGCGGATCAGCCCCAGCATTTT.

This chain connects TRBV19 to TRBJ1-1; no clear D. Trimming removed 3 bases from V and 1 base from J, with 9 bases in between. CDR3 length: 14 amino acids. In germline, CDR1 is LNHDA, CDR2 SQIVND (reference sequence). CDR3 region: CASSMKGTNTEAFF. For the CDR3, the DNA is TGTGCCAGTAGTATGAAGGGCACGAACACTGAAGCTTTCTTT.

This clonotype was seen more than once but under ten times. The chain recombines TRBV5-1 with TRBJ2-2, with 9 bases that match TRBD1. The CDR3 is made up of 17 amino acids. V dropped 3 bases and J dropped 4; count of bases not matched to a gene: 10. The germline V gene has CDR1 SGHRS and CDR2 YFSETQ. This CDR3 is CASSSGQGIWSTGELFF. Here the CDR3 DNA reads TGCGCCAGCAGCTCGGGACAGGGAATATGGAGCACCGGGGAGCTGTTTTTT.

This clonotype was seen repeatedly, ten times or more. This chain uses TRBV7-2 with TRBJ2-1, with 13 bases fitting TRBD2. Looked up from germline, CDR1 is SGHTA and CDR2 is FQGNSA. The junction had 1 base not matched to a gene; V was cut back by 4 bases and J by 10 bases. This CDR3 spans 13 amino acids. CDR3 loop: CASSWGLAGEQFF. CDR3 bases: TGTGCCAGCAGCTGGGGACTAGCGGGAGAGCAGTTCTTC.

This chain joins TRBV27 and TRBJ1-5; D gene uncertain. The CDR3 extends over 17 amino acids. Trimming shortened V by 4 bases and J by 3 bases, and 19 bases separated the two germline ends. Germline V gene data show CDR1 as MNHEY and CDR2 as SMNVEV (reference sequence). This CDR3 is CASSSARPTGNNQPQHF. In nucleotides, the CDR3 is TGTGCCAGCAGTTCTGCCCGACCGACTGGGAACAATCAGCCCCAGCATTTT.

The chain employs TRBV28 and TRBJ1-6; D not resolved. Per the germline V gene, CDR1 is MDHEN and CDR2 is SYDVKM. The CDR3 has 14 amino acids. Trimming took off 1 base at V and 7 bases at J, with 8 bases between the two ends. The CDR3, as DNA: TGTGCCAGCAGTTTATACGACGGGAATTCACCCCTCCACTTT. The encoded protein is CASSLYDGNSPLHF.

This clonotype was seen repeatedly, ten times or more. The V gene is TRBV7-9, the J gene TRBJ2-2; D ambiguous. The V end lost 3 bases, the J end lost 4 bases, and 3 bases lay between the germline ends. CDR1 and CDR2 (germline): SEHNR, FQNEAQ (reference sequence). The CDR3 has 12 residues. This chain's CDR3 is CASSFRTGELFF. The CDR3 bases are TGTGCCAGCAGCTTCCGCACCGGGGAGCTGTTTTTT. Supplemented by reference TRBV7-9 and TRBJ2-2, the full variable domain reads DTGVSQNPRHKITKRGQNVTFRCDPISEHNRLYWYRQTLGQGPEFLTYFQNEAQLEKSRLLSDRFSAERPKGSFSTLEIQRTEQGDSAMYLCASSFRTGELFFGEGSRLTVL.

This clonotype was counted ten times or more. V and J are TRBV12-3 or TRBV12-4 and TRBJ2-1; the match to TRBD1 covers 8 bases. The CDR3 contains 15 residues. J lost 4 bases, V lost 3 bases, and 5 bases had no gene match. CDR3 in amino acids: CASSFLQGAYNEQFF. The CDR3 nucleotides read TGTGCCAGCAGTTTTTTGCAGGGGGCATACAATGAGCAGTTCTTC.

The chain recombines TRBV6-2 or TRBV6-3 with TRBJ2-1; 7 positions match TRBD2. The germline V gene encodes CDR1 MNHEY and CDR2 SVGEGT. J was trimmed by 3 bases and V by 2 bases; bases with no gene match: 10. This CDR3 comprises 17 residues. CDR3 region: CASSYEPPRDYYNEQFF. In DNA form, the CDR3 reads TGTGCCAGCAGTTACGAACCCCCCCGGGACTACTACAATGAGCAGTTCTTC.